This entry describes one T cell receptor beta chain. The antigen is not known. This may arise from a read error, as a much more abundant clone is one base away. Time point of the sample: persistent/refractory GD, antithyroid drugs over 5 years with positive TRAb. Researchers made the TCR library from RNA that was extracted from PBMCs. A blood draw put about 8.2 milliliters of peripheral blood into EDTA tubes. Arm-PCR of CDR3 regions and iRepertoire HTBI primers were the basis on which TCR beta libraries were built. TCRdb re-called the multiplex PCR reads through MiXCR, storing one row per CDR3 protein. The data contain around 430,000 distinct CDR3 sequences, 20% to 25% of them singletons. The entry originates in a study of regulatory T cells in long-lasting Graves disease. The study, taken as a whole, reports: Having only a small sample size may have limited accuracy. Repertoires from persistent disease leaned toward TRBV28, TRBJ1-2 and TRBJ2-5. More public clonotypes were shared by persistent patients (fewer than 3,000) than by new patients (approximately 1,000).

V lost 11 bases and J lost 1, with 17 bases in between. This CDR3 spans 14 amino acids. The germline V gene encodes CDR1 MNHEY and CDR2 SVGEGT. The chain combines TRBV6-2 or TRBV6-3 with TRBJ2-5; D is ambiguous. The origin of this receptor is a female donor with Graves disease. The sequences come from peripheral blood mononuclear cells (PBMCs), collected when the disease was refractory, from a patient treated with antithyroid drugs. The CDR3 sequence: CAGNKQRFQETQYF. CDR3 bases: TGTGCCGGCAACAAACAGAGGTTCCAAGAGACCCAGTACTTC.